The T cell receptor beta chain under discussion was sequenced for a study of T cell repertoires in cytomegalovirus infection. For the study at large: As its CMV epitopes, the study selected recently identified HLA-C-restricted and well-studied HLA-B-restricted targets. Signatures in public TCR beta sequences pointed to both CMV infection and matching HLA type. Regarding the study as a whole: The study found HLA-C-restricted CMV-specific TCR beta clonotypes dominating the ex vivo response.

V lost 4 bases and J 0 bases, leaving 15 bases between the germline ends. Germline-derived CDR1 and CDR2 are GTSNPN and SVGIG (reference sequence). There are 15 residues in the CDR3. TCRdb redid the calling of the reads with MiXCR, one entry per CDR3 protein. The table records approximately 110,000 distinct CDR3 sequences, around 28% of them present only once. About this clonotype: The antigen is unknown.

The rearrangement links TRBV30 to TRBJ1-1; maybe TRBD1 (5 bases). This clonotype was sampled from a human donor in good health (CMV status not recorded). Some clones in this sample may be carry-over from other donors' samples. The sample was CD8+ T cells from cultured PBMCs, taken from culture after CMV antigen stimulation. CDR3 sequence reads: CAWIGWDQMNTEAFF. The CDR3 DNA reads TGTGCCTGGATTGGGTGGGACCAAATGAACACTGAAGCTTTCTTT.